These T cell receptor beta chains were read from a single sample in a study of blood T cell repertoires in COVID-19. Clones were sequenced by immunoSEQ multiplex PCR, and TCRdb holds only the in-frame ones, with some missing. The sample carries 450,000 or so clones, around 90% recorded once. The sample consisted of PBMCs or T cells enriched from blood (not recorded which). Source of these receptors: a man between 18 and 29 years old who had recovered from COVID-19. Each CDR3 is given with its conserved first and last residue. A D gene is named only where the DNA matches it firmly. Clone size, where shown, is once, few, many, or a class for clones that have expanded.

clone size | J gene | V gene | D gene | CDR3 DNA | CDR3 protein
few | TRBJ1-2 | TRBV19 | - | TGTGCCAGTAGTATAAAGCAGGGGAGTGGCTACACCTTC | CASSIKQGSGYTF
- | TRBJ2-1 | TRBV7-9 | - | TGTGCCAGCAGCTTAGTGGAGGGACTTTACAATGAGCAGTTCTTC | CASSLVEGLYNEQFF
- | TRBJ1-6 | TRBV9 | TRBD1 | TGTGCCAGCAGCGGCCGACAGGGTTCCTATAATTCACCCCTCCACTTT | CASSGRQGSYNSPLHF
- | TRBJ1-5 | TRBV12-5 | - | TGTGCTAGTGGGCTCCCGGCAGGGGTTGGCAATCAGCCCCAGCATTTT | CASGLPAGVGNQPQHF
- | TRBJ2-2 | TRBV18 | TRBD1 | TGTGCCAGCTCGCCCGACAGGGAGCCCAACACCGGGGAGCTGTTTTTT | CASSPDREPNTGELFF
- | TRBJ2-7 | TRBV11-2 | TRBD1 | TGTGCCAGCAGTTGGGACAGCTCCTACGAGCAGTACTTC | CASSWDSSYEQYF
- | TRBJ1-4 | TRBV29-1 | TRBD1 | TGCAGCGTTGTTGGACAGGAGAATAATGAAAAACTGTTTTTT | CSVVGQENNEKLFF
- | TRBJ1-5 | TRBV2 | TRBD1 | TGTGCCAGCAGGGATCGCACAGGGGCCCCGGGGCCCCAGCATTTT | CASRDRTGAPGPQHF
- | TRBJ1-2 | TRBV19 | - | TGTGCCAGCCGCTTTCGGGGGGAGGACTATGGCTACACCTTC | CASRFRGEDYGYTF
- | TRBJ2-1 | TRBV9 | - | TGTGCCAGCAGCTCCCCGGAGGGGGGGAGTAAGAATGAGCAGTTCTTC | CASSSPEGGSKNEQFF
- | TRBJ1-2 | TRBV4-1 | - | TGCGCCAGCAGCCAAGATCGCGCGACGGGAAGCTATGGCTACACCTTC | CASSQDRATGSYGYTF
- | TRBJ1-3 | TRBV9 | TRBD1 | TGTGCCAGCAGCGTAGGTGGGACAGCTGGAAACACCATATATTTT | CASSVGGTAGNTIYF
- | TRBJ2-1 | TRBV18 | TRBD2 | TGTGCCAGCTCACGCGAGGGACTACCCCCTCGATACAATGAGCAGTTCTTC | CASSREGLPPRYNEQFF
- | TRBJ2-1 | TRBV27 | TRBD1 | TGTGCCAGCAGTCCCAGACCGATAGGGACAGGTCTATGGGAGAATGAGCAGTTCTTC | CASSPRPIGTGLWENEQFF
- | TRBJ1-5 | TRBV7-9 | - | TGTGCCAGCAGCCAAGCTCCCCAGGGACATAGCAATCAGCCCCAGCATTTT | CASSQAPQGHSNQPQHF
- | TRBJ2-3 | TRBV3-1/TRBV3-2 | TRBD1 | TGTGCCAGCAGCCAAGCGGTAGGGGGCGGGAGCACAGATACGCAGTATTTT | CASSQAVGGGSTDTQYF
- | TRBJ1-1 | TRBV3-1/TRBV3-2 | - | TGTGCCAGCAGACACGAAAAAAACACTGAAGCTTTCTTT | CASRHEKNTEAFF
- | TRBJ2-3 | TRBV5-1 | TRBD2 | TGCGCCAGCAGCTTGGCAGCGGGAGCGAGGGATACGCAGTATTTT | CASSLAAGARDTQYF
- | TRBJ2-7 | TRBV5-6 | TRBD2 | TGTGCCAGCAGCTTACTAGCGGGAGGTAGATACGAGCAGTACTTC | CASSLLAGGRYEQYF
- | TRBJ1-6 | TRBV10-1 | - | TGCGCCAGCAGGGCTCCAGGGAAGAATTCACCCCTCCACTTT | CASRAPGKNSPLHF
once | TRBJ1-5 | TRBV27 | - | TGTGCCAGCAGTGTCTGGGGGGAGAGCAATCAGCCCCAGCATTTT | CASSVWGESNQPQHF
few | TRBJ1-6 | TRBV5-5 | - | TGTGCCAGCAGCTTGCCAGGGGCTTCACCCCTCCACTTT | CASSLPGASPLHF